A single sample gave rise to the 7 T cell receptor beta chains below, sequenced in a study of T cells in narcolepsy. Clones were read by immunoSEQ multiplex PCR, and TCRdb kept only the in-frame ones, dropping some. The profile shows over 25,000 clones, roughly 86% of them singletons. Sequencing was done on a sample of CD45RA- memory CD4+ T cells from PBMCs. Receptor source: a human donor with narcolepsy.

The chain is built from TRBV4-2 and TRBJ1-3; D is unclear. V was cut by 4 bases and J by 0 bases, with 4 bases left in between. CDR3 size: 13 residues. From germline, CDR1 is LGHNA and CDR2 YNFKEQ. The CDR3 reads CASSLGSGNTIYF. DNA of the CDR3: TGTGCCAGCAGCCTTGGCTCTGGAAACACCATATATTTT.

The chain couples TRBV5-1 to TRBJ1-1; 11 nucleotides align to TRBD1. Germline CDR1 is SGHRS and CDR2 is YFSETQ. The V and J ends lost 3 bases and 4 bases, in that order; junction bases with no gene match: 11. CDR3 length: 17 residues. The CDR3 region has the DNA TGCGCCAGCAGCTACCTTAGGACAGGGGGCTTGGGCACTGAAGCTTTCTTT. It codes for CASSYLRTGGLGTEAFF.

The V call is TRBV5-1, the J call TRBJ1-1, with TRBD1 matching over 8 bases. V shed 3 bases and J 3 bases; nucleotides not matched to a gene: 10. The germline gives CDR1 SGHRS, CDR2 YFSETQ. The CDR3 spans 16 residues. Here the CDR3 DNA reads TGCGCCAGCAGCTACTTCGGGACAGGATCATACACTGAAGCTTTCTTT. This sequence encodes CASSYFGTGSYTEAFF.

The V gene is TRBV11-1, the J gene TRBJ1-1; tentative D call: TRBD1 (5 bases). Germline loops: CDR1 SGHAT, CDR2 FQDESV (reference sequence). Trimming took off 4 bases at V and 11 bases at J, with 17 bases between the two ends. This CDR3 is built from 13 residues. CDR3 nucleotides: TGTGCCAGCAGCTCGAGGGAGACAGCCCCGGCTTTCTTT. Translated, it gives CASSSRETAPAFF.

The V call is TRBV29-1, the J call TRBJ1-2, with TRBD1 matching 8 bases. The ends lost 5 bases at V and 4 bases at J; junction bases unmatched: 9. Germline V gene lookup returns CDR1 SQVTM and CDR2 ANQGSEA. The CDR3 consists of 14 residues. Here the CDR3 reads CSVQQGGGSYGYTF. CDR3 DNA sequence: TGCAGCGTTCAACAGGGGGGAGGTAGCTATGGCTACACCTTC.

The CDR3 reads CASSLGGGLQETQYF. CDR3 nucleotide sequence: TGTGCCAGCAGCTTAGGGGGGGGTCTCCAAGAGACCCAGTACTTC. The chain employs TRBV11-2 and TRBJ2-5; 7 positions match TRBD2. CDR3 length: 15 residues. V dropped 1 base and J dropped 1; count of bases not matched to a gene: 3. Germline V CDR1 and CDR2: SGHAT, FQNNGV.

V gene TRBV7-8 combines with J gene TRBJ1-5; D remains ambiguous. The germline V and J ends were trimmed by 1 base and 7 bases, with 8 bases remaining between them. Germline values: CDR1 SGHVS, CDR2 FQNEAQ. This CDR3 contains 13 residues. CDR3 region: CASSLVGGQPQHF. CDR3 DNA sequence: TGTGCCAGCAGCTTAGTGGGTGGGCAGCCCCAGCATTTT. Combining the CDR3 with reference TRBV7-8 and TRBJ1-5 gives the whole variable domain GAGVSQSPRYKVAKRGQDVALRCDPISGHVSLFWYQQALGQGPEFLTYFQNEAQLDKSGLPSDRFFAERPEGSVSTLKIQRTQQEDSAVYLCASSLVGGQPQHFGDGTRLSIL.